These 16 T cell receptor beta chains came from one sample sequenced in a study of siplizumab effects on memory and regulatory T cells. TCRdb keeps only in-frame clones here, not all; method: immunoSEQ multiplex PCR. There are roughly 62,000 clones in the sample; approximately 93% occur only once, and about two fifths lies in the top ten. The sample consisted of CD8+ T cells sorted from blood. Every receptor here comes from a human donor in good health.

This chain uses TRBV4-1 with TRBJ2-2; the D gene is possibly TRBD2 (7 bases). The CDR3 totals 17 residues. Germline V gene data show CDR1 as MGHRA and CDR2 as YSYEKL. The V gene lost 2 bases and the J gene lost 2 bases, with 15 bases spanning the gap. The chain's CDR3 is CASSQMTRGANTGELFF. CDR3 bases: TGCGCCAGCAGCCAAATGACACGGGGGGCAAACACCGGGGAGCTGTTTTTT.

Only one count was recorded for this clone. The CDR3 bases are TGTGCCAGCAGTTTACCCGGACAGACCTACGAGCAGTACTTC. Amino acids: CASSLPGQTYEQYF. The rearrangement links TRBV28 to TRBJ2-7, with TRBD1 as a possible D gene (6 bases). The CDR3 extends over 14 amino acids. Between the trimmed V and J ends, which lost 2 bases and 2 bases, there was a span of 10 bases. In germline, CDR1 is MDHEN, CDR2 SYDVKM.

The V and J genes are TRBV4-3 and TRBJ2-7; 7 positions match TRBD1. CDR1 and CDR2 from the germline V gene are LGHNA and YSLEER. The CDR3 sequence is 12 residues long. The V segment lost 4 bases and the J segment 4 bases; nucleotides outside the gene matches: 1. The CDR3 protein is CASSLTGYEQYF. The CDR3 nucleotides are TGCGCCAGCAGCCTGACAGGGTACGAGCAGTACTTC.

The chain recombines TRBV6-1 with TRBJ2-7, with D perhaps TRBD1 (7 bases). V gave up 1 base and J gave up 1 base, with 11 bases separating them. The germline V gene has CDR1 MNHNS and CDR2 SASEGT. The CDR3 length is 15 residues. The CDR3 coding sequence is TGTGCCAGCAGTGAAGGACAGGGAGGATCCTACGAGCAGTACTTC. Translation gives CASSEGQGGSYEQYF.

This chain joins TRBV27 and TRBJ2-2; D gene ambiguous. Germline V gene lookup returns CDR1 MNHEY and CDR2 SMNVEV (reference sequence). Trimming left V 6 bases short and J 3 bases short, with 11 bases between. The CDR3 spans 14 residues. CDR3 bases: TGTGCCAGCAGCCCCGAAGGATACACCGGGGAGCTGTTTTTT. This translates into CASSPEGYTGELFF.

This chain connects TRBV11-2 to TRBJ2-7; D ambiguous. Germline CDR1 and CDR2: SGHAT and FQNNGV. This CDR3 has 11 residues. The V end lost 5 bases, the J end lost 3 bases, and 5 bases lay between the germline ends. Here the CDR3 DNA reads TGTGCCAGCAGCCAAGTCTACGAGCAGTACTTC. It translates to CASSQVYEQYF.

V is TRBV29-1 and J is TRBJ2-1; no clear D gene. V lost 5 bases, J lost 9 bases, and 14 bases lay in between. CDR1 SQVTM and CDR2 ANQGSEA come from the germline V gene. CDR3 length equals 12 residues. The CDR3 DNA follows: TGCAGCGTTAGACTGGAGAACGGTGAGCAGTTCTTC. It translates to CSVRLENGEQFF.

This sequence joins TRBV7-9 and TRBJ1-4; tentative D call: TRBD1 (6 bases). V lost 5 bases and J lost 0, with 13 bases in between. This CDR3 is 16 amino acids long. Germline V gene sequence: CDR1 SEHNR, CDR2 FQNEAQ (reference sequence). The CDR3, as DNA: TGTGCCAGCAGCAAGGGACATTTTCCAACTAATGAAAAACTGTTTTTT. Amino acids: CASSKGHFPTNEKLFF.

The chain couples TRBV29-1 to TRBJ1-2, with D hard to call. The CDR3 has 12 residues. V was shortened by 6 bases and J by 4 bases, with 12 bases between the two germline ends. CDR1 is SQVTM, CDR2 ANQGSEA, per germline. The CDR3 region has the DNA TGCAGCGTCGCGGGTGTACTCTATGGCTACACCTTC. This gives the protein CSVAGVLYGYTF.

The V gene is TRBV7-2, the J gene TRBJ2-2; no definite D call. V gave up 5 bases and J gave up 0 bases, with 10 bases separating them. There are 15 residues in the CDR3. Per germline, CDR1 SGHTA and CDR2 FQGNSA. In DNA, the CDR3 is TGTGCCAGCAGCCGGGTCCTCTCGAACACCGGGGAGCTGTTTTTT. Residues: CASSRVLSNTGELFF.

The chain links TRBV11-2 to TRBJ1-1; D is uncertain. Germline V gene lookup returns CDR1 SGHAT and CDR2 FQNNGV. The CDR3 totals 13 residues. The V end lost 2 bases, the J end lost 1 base, and 5 bases lay between the germline ends. CDR3 DNA sequence: TGTGCCAGCAGCTTATCAGGGAACACTGAAGCTTTCTTT. Translating gives CASSLSGNTEAFF.

This chain connects TRBV12-1 to TRBJ2-1. TRBV12-1 is noted as a pseudogene. The CDR3 runs to 15 residues. The CDR3 is CASIGPGTKYNEQFF. The DNA for the CDR3 is TGTGCCAGCATCGGGCCCGGGACCAAATACAATGAGCAGTTCTTC.

The V gene is TRBV6-5, the J gene TRBJ2-7; 10 bases match TRBD2. This CDR3 contains 15 residues. V lost 6 bases and J lost 1; bases outside the gene matches: 6. CDR1 is MNHEY and CDR2 is SVGAGI in the germline V gene. DNA for the CDR3: TGTGCCAGCAGCTTAAAGACTAGCGGGTCCTACGAGCAGTACTTC. It translates to CASSLKTSGSYEQYF.

The chain joins TRBV7-6 to TRBJ1-4; no firm D call. Trimming cost V 1 base and J 8 bases, with 11 bases left between them. In germline, CDR1 is SGHVS, CDR2 FNYEAQ. This CDR3 has 14 amino acids. CDR3 residues: CASSLEVVAEKLFF. CDR3 DNA: TGTGCCAGCAGCTTAGAAGTCGTAGCAGAAAAACTGTTTTTT.

The CDR3 sequence is CASRRTSGTYEQYF. CDR3 bases: TGTGCCAGCAGACGGACTAGCGGGACTTACGAGCAGTACTTC. V gene TRBV27 combines with J gene TRBJ2-7; 12 bases line up with TRBD2. The CDR3 is 14 residues long. V trimming: 6 bases; J trimming: 4 bases; junction bases outside the gene matches: 4. CDR1 and CDR2 from the germline V gene are MNHEY and SMNVEV (reference sequence).

V gene TRBV7-2 combines with J gene TRBJ2-5; 12 bases fit TRBD2. Germline lookup yields CDR1 SGHTA and CDR2 FQGNSA. V lost 1 base and J lost 4; bases outside the gene matches: 1. The CDR3 runs to 15 residues. The CDR3 spells CASSLEGLAGETQYF. The CDR3 coding sequence is TGTGCCAGCAGCTTAGAGGGACTAGCGGGAGAGACCCAGTACTTC.